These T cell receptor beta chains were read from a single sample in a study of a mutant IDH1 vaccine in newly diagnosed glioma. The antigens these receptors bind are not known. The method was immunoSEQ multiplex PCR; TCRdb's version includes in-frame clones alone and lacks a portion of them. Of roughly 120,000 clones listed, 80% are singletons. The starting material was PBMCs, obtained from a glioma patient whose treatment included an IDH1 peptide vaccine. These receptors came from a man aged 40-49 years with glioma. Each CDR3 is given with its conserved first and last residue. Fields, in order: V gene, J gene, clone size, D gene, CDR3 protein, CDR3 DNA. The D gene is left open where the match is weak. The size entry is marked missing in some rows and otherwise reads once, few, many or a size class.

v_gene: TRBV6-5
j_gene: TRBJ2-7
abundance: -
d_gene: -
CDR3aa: CASSRTVSYEQYF
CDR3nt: TGTGCCAGCAGCCGGACAGTGTCCTACGAGCAGTACTTC

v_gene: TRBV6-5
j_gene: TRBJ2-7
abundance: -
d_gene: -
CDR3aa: CASSNGFGEQYF
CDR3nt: TGTGCCAGCAGTAATGGGTTTGGGGAGCAGTACTTC

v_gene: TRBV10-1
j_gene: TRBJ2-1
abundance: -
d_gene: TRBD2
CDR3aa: CASSDKARGGVDEQFF
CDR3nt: TGCGCCAGCAGTGATAAGGCTCGGGGGGGAGTCGATGAGCAGTTCTTC

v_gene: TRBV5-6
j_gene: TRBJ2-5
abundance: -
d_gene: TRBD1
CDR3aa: CASSLGQGAQETQYF
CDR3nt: TGTGCCAGCAGCTTGGGGCAGGGGGCCCAAGAGACCCAGTACTTC

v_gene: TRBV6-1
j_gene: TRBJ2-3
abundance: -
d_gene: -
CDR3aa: CASSASRTSTDTQYF
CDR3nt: TGTGCCAGCAGTGCGTCGCGGACTAGCACAGATACGCAGTATTTT

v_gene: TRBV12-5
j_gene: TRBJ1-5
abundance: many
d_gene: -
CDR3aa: CASGPALNQPQHF
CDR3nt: TGTGCTAGTGGCCCCGCTCTCAATCAGCCCCAGCATTTT

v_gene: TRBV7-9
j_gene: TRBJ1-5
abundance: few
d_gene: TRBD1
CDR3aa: CASSLTAGGNQPQHF
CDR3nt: TGTGCCAGCAGCTTAACAGCAGGGGGGAATCAGCCCCAGCATTTT

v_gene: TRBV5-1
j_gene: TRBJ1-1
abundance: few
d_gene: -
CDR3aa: CASSSPGGGTEAFF
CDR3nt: TGCGCCAGCAGCTCGCCGGGCGGGGGCACTGAAGCTTTCTTT

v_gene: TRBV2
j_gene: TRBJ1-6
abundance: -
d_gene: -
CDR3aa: CASSETGTVYSPLHF
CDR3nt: TGTGCCAGCAGTGAAACGGGGACCGTTTATTCACCCCTCCACTTT

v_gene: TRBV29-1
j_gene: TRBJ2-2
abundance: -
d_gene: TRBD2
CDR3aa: CSVEGLTSGNTGELFF
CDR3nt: TGCAGCGTTGAAGGGTTGACTAGCGGAAACACCGGGGAGCTGTTTTTT

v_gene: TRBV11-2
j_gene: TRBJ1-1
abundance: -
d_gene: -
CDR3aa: CASSLGPNMNTEAFF
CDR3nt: TGTGCCAGCAGCCTCGGTCCGAACATGAACACTGAAGCTTTCTTT

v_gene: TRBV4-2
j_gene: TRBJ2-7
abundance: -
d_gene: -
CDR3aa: CASSRDGNYEQYF
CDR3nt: TGTGCCAGCAGCCGGGACGGTAATTACGAGCAGTACTTC

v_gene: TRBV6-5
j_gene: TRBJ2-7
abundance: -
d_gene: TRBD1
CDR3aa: CASSYQQGVYEQYF
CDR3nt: TGTGCCAGCAGTTACCAACAGGGGGTATACGAGCAGTACTTC

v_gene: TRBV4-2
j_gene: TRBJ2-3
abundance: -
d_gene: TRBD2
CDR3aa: CASSQEAGGLGDTQYF
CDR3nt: TGTGCCAGCAGCCAAGAGGCGGGGGGGCTGGGCGATACGCAGTATTTT

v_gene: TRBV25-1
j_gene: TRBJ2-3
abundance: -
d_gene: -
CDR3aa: CASSEWNTDTQYF
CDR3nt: TGTGCCAGCAGTGAATGGAACACAGATACGCAGTATTTT

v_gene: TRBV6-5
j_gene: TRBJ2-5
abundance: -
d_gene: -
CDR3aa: CASSYNGLGETQYF
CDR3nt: TGTGCCAGCAGTTACAATGGGCTGGGAGAGACCCAGTACTTC

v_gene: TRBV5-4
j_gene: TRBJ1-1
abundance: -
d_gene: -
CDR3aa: CASSLDINRTPERTEAFF
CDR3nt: TGTGCCAGCAGCTTAGATATTAACAGGACGCCCGAGAGGACTGAAGCTTTCTTT

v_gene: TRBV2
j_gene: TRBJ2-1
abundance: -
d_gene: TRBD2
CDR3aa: CASRGGTSGREYEQFF
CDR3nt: TGTGCCAGCAGAGGAGGGACTAGCGGGAGGGAGTATGAGCAGTTCTTC

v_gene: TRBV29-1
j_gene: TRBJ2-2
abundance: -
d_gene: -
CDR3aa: CSAQVLWGERTGELFF
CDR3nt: TGCAGCGCCCAGGTCCTCTGGGGGGAAAGGACCGGGGAGCTGTTTTTT

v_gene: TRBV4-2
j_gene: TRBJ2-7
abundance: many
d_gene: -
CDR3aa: CASSQAPRANYEQYF
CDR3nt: TGTGCCAGCAGCCAGGCCCCCCGCGCCAACTACGAGCAGTACTTC

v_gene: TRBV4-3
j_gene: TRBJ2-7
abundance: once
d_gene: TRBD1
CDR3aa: CASSQDQARGPYEQYF
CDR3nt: TGCGCCAGCAGCCAAGATCAGGCCAGGGGGCCCTACGAGCAGTACTTC

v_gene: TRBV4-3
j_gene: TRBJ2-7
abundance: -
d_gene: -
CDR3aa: CASSQATGGPYEQYF
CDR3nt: TGCGCCAGCAGCCAAGCGACAGGCGGCCCCTACGAGCAGTACTTC

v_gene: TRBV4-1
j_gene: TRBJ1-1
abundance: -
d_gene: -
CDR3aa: CASSQPFQGYKEAFF
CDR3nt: TGCGCCAGCAGCCAACCCTTCCAAGGCTACAAGGAAGCTTTCTTT

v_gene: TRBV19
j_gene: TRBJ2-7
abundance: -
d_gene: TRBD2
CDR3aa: CASSIYAGGSGRAGNYEQYF
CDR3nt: TGTGCCAGTAGCATATATGCCGGCGGTAGCGGGAGGGCCGGCAACTACGAGCAGTACTTC

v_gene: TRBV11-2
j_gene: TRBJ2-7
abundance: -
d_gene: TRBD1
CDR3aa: CASSSFLGTASSYEQYF
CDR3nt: TGTGCCAGCAGCTCCTTCCTTGGGACAGCAAGCTCCTACGAGCAGTACTTC

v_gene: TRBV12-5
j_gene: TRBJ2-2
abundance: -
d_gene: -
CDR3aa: CASGFQSKDTGELFF
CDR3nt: TGTGCTAGTGGTTTCCAGAGTAAGGACACCGGGGAGCTGTTTTTT

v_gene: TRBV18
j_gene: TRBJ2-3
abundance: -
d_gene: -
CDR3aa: CASSLGRETDTQYF
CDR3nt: TGTGCCAGCTCATTGGGCAGAGAGACAGATACGCAGTATTTT

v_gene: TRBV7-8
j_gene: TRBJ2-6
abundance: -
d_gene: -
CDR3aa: CASSLVPFGANVLTF
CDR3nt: TGTGCCAGCAGCTTAGTTCCGTTTGGGGCCAACGTCCTGACTTTC

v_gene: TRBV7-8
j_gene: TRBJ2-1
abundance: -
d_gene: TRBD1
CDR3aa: CASSIGTGDNEQFF
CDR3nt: TGTGCCAGCAGCATCGGGACAGGAGACAATGAGCAGTTCTTC

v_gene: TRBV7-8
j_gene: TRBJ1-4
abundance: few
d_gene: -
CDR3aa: CASSLANGAKLFF
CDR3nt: TGTGCCAGCAGCTTAGCGAATGGGGCAAAACTGTTTTTT

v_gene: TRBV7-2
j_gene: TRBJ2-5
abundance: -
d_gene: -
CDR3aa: CASSLTVSGRETQYF
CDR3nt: TGTGCCAGCAGCTTAACAGTCTCAGGAAGAGAGACCCAGTACTTC

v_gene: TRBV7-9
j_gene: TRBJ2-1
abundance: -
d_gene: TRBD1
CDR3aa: CASIRGWDSYNEQFF
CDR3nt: TGTGCCAGCATCAGGGGGTGGGACAGCTACAATGAGCAGTTCTTC

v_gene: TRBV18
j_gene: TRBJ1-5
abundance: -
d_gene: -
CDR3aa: CASSRMWGGDQPQHF
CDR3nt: TGTGCCAGCTCGCGAATGTGGGGGGGAGATCAGCCCCAGCATTTT

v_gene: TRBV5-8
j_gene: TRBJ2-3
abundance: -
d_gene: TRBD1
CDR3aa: CASSFGNRGRDTQYF
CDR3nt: TGTGCCAGCAGCTTTGGGAACAGGGGGCGAGATACGCAGTATTTT

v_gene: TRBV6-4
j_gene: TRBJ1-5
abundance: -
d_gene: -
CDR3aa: CASSDSPGYSNQPQHF
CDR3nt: TGTGCCAGCAGTGACTCTCCAGGATATAGCAATCAGCCCCAGCATTTT

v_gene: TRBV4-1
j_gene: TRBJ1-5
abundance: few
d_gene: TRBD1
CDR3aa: CASSQGPGGINNQPQHF
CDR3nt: TGCGCCAGCAGCCAAGGTCCAGGGGGCATCAACAATCAGCCCCAGCATTTT

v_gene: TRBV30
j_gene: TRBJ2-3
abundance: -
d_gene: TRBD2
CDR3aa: CAWTGPRLAESSTDTQYF
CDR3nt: TGTGCCTGGACCGGGCCTCGACTAGCGGAGAGCAGCACAGATACGCAGTATTTT

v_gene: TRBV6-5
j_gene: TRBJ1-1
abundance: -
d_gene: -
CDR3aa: CASSYLAGWYTEAFF
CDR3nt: TGTGCCAGCAGTTACCTCGCAGGATGGTACACTGAAGCTTTCTTT

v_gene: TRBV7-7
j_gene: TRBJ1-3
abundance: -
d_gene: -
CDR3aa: CASSPDTSGNTIYF
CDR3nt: TGTGCTAGCAGCCCGGACACCTCTGGAAACACCATATATTTT

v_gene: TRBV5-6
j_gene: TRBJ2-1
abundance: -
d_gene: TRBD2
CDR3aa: CASSLVQRENNEQFF
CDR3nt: TGTGCCAGCAGCCTTGTCCAGCGGGAGAACAATGAGCAGTTCTTC

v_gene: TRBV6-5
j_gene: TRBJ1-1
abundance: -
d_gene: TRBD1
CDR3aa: CASSAIRGPNTEAFF
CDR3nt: TGTGCCAGCAGCGCGATCAGGGGGCCGAACACTGAAGCTTTCTTT

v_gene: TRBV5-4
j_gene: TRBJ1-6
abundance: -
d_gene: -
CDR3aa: CASSLGLGGAQNSPLHF
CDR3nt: TGTGCCAGCAGCTTGGGGTTAGGAGGGGCGCAGAATTCACCCCTCCACTTT